Listed below are T cell receptor beta chains from one sample, sequenced in a study of T cells after yellow fever vaccination. TCRdb ran MiXCR on the 5' RACE reads and lists one entry per CDR3 protein. Among hundreds of thousands of distinct CDR3 sequences listed, roughly 13% were seen once. The material was PBMCs, obtained on the day of the yellow fever booster vaccination. All receptors come from a man under 40 who received the YFV17D yellow fever vaccine. Both conserved end residues are part of each CDR3. D genes are given only for firm matches. Some rows have no size entry. The others give once, few or many, or a class for an expanded clone.

j_gene: TRBJ2-1
v_gene: TRBV20-1
d_gene: -
abundance: -
CDR3nt: TGCAGTGCTAGCGGATTCCTCCTGTACAATGAGCAGTTCTTC
CDR3aa: CSASGFLLYNEQFF

j_gene: TRBJ2-5
v_gene: TRBV27
d_gene: -
abundance: many
CDR3nt: TGTGCCAGCAGTCACGGACTCGTAGGGCAAGAGACCCAGTACTTC
CDR3aa: CASSHGLVGQETQYF

j_gene: TRBJ2-7
v_gene: TRBV3-1
d_gene: -
abundance: -
CDR3nt: TGTGCCAGCAGCCTCCGAGATTCGGCGCTAGGGTACGAGCAGTACTTC
CDR3aa: CASSLRDSALGYEQYF

j_gene: TRBJ1-3
v_gene: TRBV27
d_gene: -
abundance: -
CDR3nt: TGTGCCAGCCGGGCTCCTGGAAACACCATATATTTT
CDR3aa: CASRAPGNTIYF

j_gene: TRBJ2-1
v_gene: TRBV4-3
d_gene: -
abundance: few
CDR3nt: TGCGCCAGCAGCCCCCGGACTGGAATCAATGAGCAGTTCTTC
CDR3aa: CASSPRTGINEQFF

j_gene: TRBJ2-3
v_gene: TRBV12-3/TRBV12-4
d_gene: TRBD1
abundance: -
CDR3nt: TGTGCCAGCTCTCCCTCCGGGACAGGGGTAGATACGCAGTATTTT
CDR3aa: CASSPSGTGVDTQYF

j_gene: TRBJ2-1
v_gene: TRBV27
d_gene: TRBD1
abundance: -
CDR3nt: TGTGCCAGCAGTCCAGGGACAGGGGATGAATATGAGCAGTTCTTC
CDR3aa: CASSPGTGDEYEQFF

j_gene: TRBJ2-1
v_gene: TRBV11-2
d_gene: -
abundance: -
CDR3nt: TGTGCCAGCAGCTCGTGGGGGGGGGCTTACAATGAGCAGTTCTTC
CDR3aa: CASSSWGGAYNEQFF

j_gene: TRBJ2-1
v_gene: TRBV7-9
d_gene: TRBD2
abundance: many
CDR3nt: TGTGCCAGCAGACCTAGCGGGAGTTACAATGAGCAGTTCTTC
CDR3aa: CASRPSGSYNEQFF

j_gene: TRBJ2-5
v_gene: TRBV7-2
d_gene: TRBD2
abundance: few
CDR3nt: TGTGCCAGCAGCTTAGCGTGGCTAGCGGGAGAAGAGACCCAGTACTTC
CDR3aa: CASSLAWLAGEETQYF

j_gene: TRBJ1-2
v_gene: TRBV4-3
d_gene: TRBD1
abundance: many
CDR3nt: TGCGCCAGCAGTGTGCTGGGACAGAACTATGGCTACACCTTC
CDR3aa: CASSVLGQNYGYTF

j_gene: TRBJ1-1
v_gene: TRBV28
d_gene: -
abundance: -
CDR3nt: TGTGCCAGCACCTTGGGGGCTGGGGACACTGAAGCTTTCTTT
CDR3aa: CASTLGAGDTEAFF

j_gene: TRBJ1-1
v_gene: TRBV20-1
d_gene: -
abundance: -
CDR3nt: TGCAGTGCTAGTGGCGGCAGTGTGAACACTGAAGCTTTCTTT
CDR3aa: CSASGGSVNTEAFF

j_gene: TRBJ2-1
v_gene: TRBV5-1
d_gene: TRBD2
abundance: -
CDR3nt: TGCGCCAGCAGCCACTCGCGGACTAGCGGGAGGTCGAGCTCCTACAATGAGCAGTTCTTC
CDR3aa: CASSHSRTSGRSSSYNEQFF

j_gene: TRBJ2-5
v_gene: TRBV21-1
d_gene: -
abundance: -
CDR3nt: TGTGCCAGCAGCAAAGCGCATTATACAGGGAGACTAGAAGAGACCCAGTACTTC
CDR3aa: CASSKAHYTGRLEETQYF

j_gene: TRBJ2-1
v_gene: TRBV7-6
d_gene: -
abundance: -
CDR3nt: TGTGCCAGCAGCTTAGTGTTTCCGGGAGCTTTCTACAATGAGCAGTTCTTC
CDR3aa: CASSLVFPGAFYNEQFF

j_gene: TRBJ2-7
v_gene: TRBV29-1
d_gene: -
abundance: few
CDR3nt: TGCAGCACACGGGGGGACAGAGCTAATTCCTACGAGCAGTACTTC
CDR3aa: CSTRGDRANSYEQYF

j_gene: TRBJ2-6
v_gene: TRBV18
d_gene: TRBD2
abundance: few
CDR3nt: TGTGCCAGCTCACCTGGTGGGACTAGCTTTTCTGGGGCCAACGTCCTGACTTTC
CDR3aa: CASSPGGTSFSGANVLTF

j_gene: TRBJ2-3
v_gene: TRBV20-1
d_gene: -
abundance: -
CDR3nt: TGCAGTGCTAGAGTAGCCAAGCCAGATACGCAGTATTTT
CDR3aa: CSARVAKPDTQYF

j_gene: TRBJ1-2
v_gene: TRBV12-3/TRBV12-4
d_gene: -
abundance: few
CDR3nt: TGTGCCAGCAGTTTTGGCAGGTCGGGCTATGGCTACACCTTC
CDR3aa: CASSFGRSGYGYTF

j_gene: TRBJ2-1
v_gene: TRBV6-5
d_gene: TRBD2
abundance: many
CDR3nt: TGTGCCACCAGGACTAGCGGGAACAATGAGCAGTTCTTC
CDR3aa: CATRTSGNNEQFF

j_gene: TRBJ2-1
v_gene: TRBV4-2
d_gene: -
abundance: few
CDR3nt: TGTGCCAGCAGTCGGGACTCGTTGTGGGATGAGCAGTTCTTC
CDR3aa: CASSRDSLWDEQFF

j_gene: TRBJ2-1
v_gene: TRBV5-4
d_gene: TRBD1
abundance: -
CDR3nt: TGTGCCAGCGGCCGACAGGGTTCCTACAATGAGCAGTTCTTC
CDR3aa: CASGRQGSYNEQFF

j_gene: TRBJ1-5
v_gene: TRBV15
d_gene: -
abundance: -
CDR3nt: TGTGCCACCAGCAGAAAGGGAGACAATCAGCCCCAGCATTTT
CDR3aa: CATSRKGDNQPQHF

j_gene: TRBJ2-2
v_gene: TRBV20-1
d_gene: TRBD1
abundance: -
CDR3nt: TGCAGTGCTAGGCGACAGGGGAACACCGGGGAGCTGTTTTTT
CDR3aa: CSARRQGNTGELFF

j_gene: TRBJ2-1
v_gene: TRBV6-2/TRBV6-3
d_gene: TRBD2
abundance: few
CDR3nt: TGTGCCAGCAGTTACTCTCTAGCGGCCTACAATGAGCAGTTCTTC
CDR3aa: CASSYSLAAYNEQFF

j_gene: TRBJ2-2
v_gene: TRBV5-1
d_gene: -
abundance: few
CDR3nt: TGCGCCAGCAGCTTGGCGACTCAGAACACCGGGGAGCTGTTTTTT
CDR3aa: CASSLATQNTGELFF

j_gene: TRBJ2-1
v_gene: TRBV6-1
d_gene: -
abundance: -
CDR3nt: TGTGCCAGCAGTGGAACAGGGTCTTCCGGCTCCTACAATGAGCAGTTCTTC
CDR3aa: CASSGTGSSGSYNEQFF

j_gene: TRBJ2-1
v_gene: TRBV7-2
d_gene: -
abundance: -
CDR3nt: TGTGCCAGCAGCCAGACTAGAGACAATGAGCAGTTCTTC
CDR3aa: CASSQTRDNEQFF